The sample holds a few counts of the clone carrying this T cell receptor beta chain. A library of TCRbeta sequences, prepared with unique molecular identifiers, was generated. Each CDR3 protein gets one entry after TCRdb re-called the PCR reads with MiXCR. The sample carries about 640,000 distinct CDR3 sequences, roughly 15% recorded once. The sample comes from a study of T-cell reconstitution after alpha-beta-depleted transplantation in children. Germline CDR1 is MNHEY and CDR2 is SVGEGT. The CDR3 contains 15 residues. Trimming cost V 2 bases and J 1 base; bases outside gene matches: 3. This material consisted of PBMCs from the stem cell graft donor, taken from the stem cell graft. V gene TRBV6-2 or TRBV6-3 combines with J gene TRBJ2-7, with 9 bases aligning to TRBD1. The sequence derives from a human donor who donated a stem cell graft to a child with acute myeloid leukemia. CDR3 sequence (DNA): TGTGCCAGCAGTTACCGAGGACAGGGGTCCTACGAGCAGTACTTC. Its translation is CASSYRGQGSYEQYF.